A selection of T cell receptor beta chains follows, all from one sample in a study of response to subunit inactivated influenza vaccine. One entry per CDR3 protein, called by TCRdb with MiXCR from the RT-PCR reads. The profile shows about 170,000 distinct CDR3 sequences, around 12% of them singletons. This sample also belongs to another study, concerning T cells expressing NK-cell markers.

Material: CD8+ T cells sorted from PBMCs, obtained less than 13 days after vaccination. Source of these receptors: a man aged 50-59 years who received an inactivated influenza vaccine. Both conserved end residues are part of each CDR3. The D gene is left open where the match is weak. For some rows the clone size is stated as once, few or many, or as a class when expanded; others skip it.

abundance	v_gene	j_gene	d_gene	CDR3nt	CDR3aa
NA	TRBV7-2	TRBJ2-7	NA	TGTGCCAGCAGCTTAACGTCCGGGTTGTCCTACGAGCAGTACTTC	CASSLTSGLSYEQYF
NA	TRBV15	TRBJ2-6	TRBD1	TGTGCCACCAGCAGAGTGACAGGGCCGGGGGCCAACGTCCTGACTTTC	CATSRVTGPGANVLTF
NA	TRBV27	TRBJ1-1	NA	TGTGCCAGCAATACCTGGGTGGGGGCTAACACTGAAGCTTTCTTT	CASNTWVGANTEAFF
NA	TRBV7-8	TRBJ2-5	NA	TGTGCCAGCAGCGGGACCCGGGACAACCCAGAGACCCAGTACTTC	CASSGTRDNPETQYF
NA	TRBV15	TRBJ1-6	NA	TGTGCCACCAGCGTGGAAAATTCACCCCTCCACTTT	CATSVENSPLHF
NA	TRBV19	TRBJ2-1	NA	TGTGCCAGTAGTATAAAGGAGGCCACTTTACCCTACAATGAGCAGTTCTTC	CASSIKEATLPYNEQFF
NA	TRBV4-3	TRBJ2-3	NA	TGCGCCAGCAGCCAAGATCCCTGGGGAAGCGGAAGCACAGATACGCAGTATTTT	CASSQDPWGSGSTDTQYF
few	TRBV13	TRBJ2-5	TRBD1	TGTGCCAGCAGCCCCGGGACAGGGGTTAAAGAGACCCAGTACTTC	CASSPGTGVKETQYF
few	TRBV7-2	TRBJ2-1	TRBD2	TGTGCCAGCAGCCCACTAGCGGGAGCAAACAATGAGCAGTTCTTC	CASSPLAGANNEQFF
few	TRBV7-2	TRBJ2-6	NA	TGTGCCAGCAGCTTGTGGTACCAGGCAGATGGGGCCAACGTCCTGACTTTC	CASSLWYQADGANVLTF
few	TRBV6-2/TRBV6-3	TRBJ2-5	NA	TGTGCCAGCCGGACTCCGCTGGGGGAGACCCAGTACTTC	CASRTPLGETQYF
few	TRBV3-1	TRBJ1-2	NA	TGTGCCAGCAGCCGATCGGACGGGGGCTACACCTTC	CASSRSDGGYTF
NA	TRBV7-9	TRBJ2-6	TRBD1	TGTGCCAGCAGCTCCGGACAGGGTGTGTCCGGGGCCAACGTCCTGACTTTC	CASSSGQGVSGANVLTF
NA	TRBV7-9	TRBJ2-1	NA	TGTGCCAGCAGCGATCAGTACGTTGAGCAGTTCTTC	CASSDQYVEQFF
NA	TRBV6-2/TRBV6-3	TRBJ2-7	NA	TGTGCCAGCAGAGGGGCCGAGCAGTACTTC	CASRGAEQYF
NA	TRBV5-4	TRBJ1-2	NA	TGTGCCAGCAGCTTGTTTAACATCCTGCGGGGCTACACCTTC	CASSLFNILRGYTF
few	TRBV5-1	TRBJ2-7	TRBD1	TGCGCCAGCCGTACCGGGACAGAAAATTCCTACGAGCAGTACTTC	CASRTGTENSYEQYF